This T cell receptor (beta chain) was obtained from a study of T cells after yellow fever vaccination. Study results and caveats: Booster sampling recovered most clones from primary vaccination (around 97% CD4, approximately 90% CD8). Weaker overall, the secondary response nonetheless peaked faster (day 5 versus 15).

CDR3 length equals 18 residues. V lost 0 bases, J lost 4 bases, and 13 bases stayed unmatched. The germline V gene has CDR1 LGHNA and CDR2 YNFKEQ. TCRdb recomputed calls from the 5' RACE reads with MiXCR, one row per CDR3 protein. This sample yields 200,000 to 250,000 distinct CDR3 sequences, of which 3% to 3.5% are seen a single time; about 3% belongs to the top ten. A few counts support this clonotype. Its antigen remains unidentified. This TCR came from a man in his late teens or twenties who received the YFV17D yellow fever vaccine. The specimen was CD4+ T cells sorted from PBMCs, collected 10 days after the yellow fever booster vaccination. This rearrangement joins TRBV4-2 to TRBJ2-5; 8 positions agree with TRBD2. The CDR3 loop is CASSQDAGGAAFGETQYF. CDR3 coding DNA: TGTGCCAGCAGCCAAGATGCCGGGGGGGCCGCGTTTGGAGAGACCCAGTACTTC.